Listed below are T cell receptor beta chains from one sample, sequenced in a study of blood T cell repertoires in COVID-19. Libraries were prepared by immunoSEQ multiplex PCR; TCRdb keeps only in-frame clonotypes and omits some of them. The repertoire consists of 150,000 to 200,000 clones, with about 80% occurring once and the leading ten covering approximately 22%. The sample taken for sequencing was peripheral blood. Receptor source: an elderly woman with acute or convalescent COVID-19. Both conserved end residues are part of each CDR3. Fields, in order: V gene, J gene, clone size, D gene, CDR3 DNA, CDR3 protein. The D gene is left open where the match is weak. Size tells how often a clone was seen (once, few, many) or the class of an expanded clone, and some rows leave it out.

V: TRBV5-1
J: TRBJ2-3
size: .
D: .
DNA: TGCGCCAGCAGCTTGGGTGTGGGGGGAGAAAGCTCAGATACGCAGTATTTT
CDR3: CASSLGVGGESSDTQYF

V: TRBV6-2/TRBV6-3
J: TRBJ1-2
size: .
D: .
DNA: TGTGCCAGCAGTTACGGGACTTGGGGCTACACCTTC
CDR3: CASSYGTWGYTF

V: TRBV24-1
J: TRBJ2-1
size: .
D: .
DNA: TGTGCCACCAGTGATTTGCGGGGAACTGAGCAGTTCTTC
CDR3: CATSDLRGTEQFF

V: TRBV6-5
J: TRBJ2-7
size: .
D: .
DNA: TGTGCCAGCAGTTACGCCCCCGGGTACGAGCAGTACTTC
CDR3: CASSYAPGYEQYF

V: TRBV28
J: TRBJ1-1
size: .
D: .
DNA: TGTGCCAGCAGACCGACAGGTAGTAGTGAGGAAGCTTTCTTT
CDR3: CASRPTGSSEEAFF

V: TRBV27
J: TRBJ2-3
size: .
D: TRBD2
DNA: TGTGCCAGCAGTTTCCGCTCTAGCGGGAGGGCCCTTGATACGCAGTATTTT
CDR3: CASSFRSSGRALDTQYF

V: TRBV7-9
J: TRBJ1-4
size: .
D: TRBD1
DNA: TGTGCCAGCAGCACGCTTCGCCCGACAGGGCGGAATGAAAAACTGTTTTTT
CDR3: CASSTLRPTGRNEKLFF

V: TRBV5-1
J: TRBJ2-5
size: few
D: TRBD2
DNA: TGCGCCAGCAGCTTGGCTAGCGGGGAGACCCAGTACTTC
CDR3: CASSLASGETQYF

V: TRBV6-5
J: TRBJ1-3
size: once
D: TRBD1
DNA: TGTGCCAGCAGTTACGGACAGGGCAACTCTGGAAACACCATATATTTT
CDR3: CASSYGQGNSGNTIYF

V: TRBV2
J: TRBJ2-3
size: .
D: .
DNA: TGTGCCAGCAGTGAGGAACGAGGGACAGATACGCAGTATTTT
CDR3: CASSEERGTDTQYF

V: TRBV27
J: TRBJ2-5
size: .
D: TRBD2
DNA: TGTGCCAGCAGTTTGGGGACTAGCGGGAGGTGGAGCCAAGAGACCCAGTACTTC
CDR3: CASSLGTSGRWSQETQYF

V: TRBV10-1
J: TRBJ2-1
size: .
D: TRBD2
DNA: TGCGCCAGCAGTGCTTGGACTAGCGGGAGGGCGGATGAGCAGTTCTTC
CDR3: CASSAWTSGRADEQFF

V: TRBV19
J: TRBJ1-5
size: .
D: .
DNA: TGTGCCAGTGCCCCTGAACAGGGATTGACCCAGCATTTT
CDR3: CASAPEQGLTQHF

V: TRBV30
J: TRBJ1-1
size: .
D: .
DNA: TGTGCCTGGTCCCGCATAGGGGTTGAAGCTTTCTTT
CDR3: CAWSRIGVEAFF

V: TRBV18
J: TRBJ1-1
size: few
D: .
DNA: TGTGCCAGCTCACCACCTCCGGGCACTGAAGCTTTCTTT
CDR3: CASSPPPGTEAFF

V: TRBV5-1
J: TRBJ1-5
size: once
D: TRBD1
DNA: TGCGCCAGCAGCCCTGGACAGGGTTATCAGCCCCAGCATTTT
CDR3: CASSPGQGYQPQHF

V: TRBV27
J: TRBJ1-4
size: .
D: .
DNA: TGTGCCAGCAGTTTCCTTCAGACAGGCCGTAATGAAAAACTGTTTTTT
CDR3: CASSFLQTGRNEKLFF

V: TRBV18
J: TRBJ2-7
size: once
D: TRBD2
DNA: TGTGCCAGCTCACCCTTCGCGGGGGGAGAGCAGTACTTC
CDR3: CASSPFAGGEQYF

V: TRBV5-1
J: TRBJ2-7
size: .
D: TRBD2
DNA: TGCGCCAGCAGCTTGGCCTCTAGCGGGAGCACGCACGAGCAGTACTTC
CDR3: CASSLASSGSTHEQYF

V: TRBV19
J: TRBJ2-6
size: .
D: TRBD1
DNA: TGTGCCAGTAGTATACAGACAGGGGGCGCCTCTGGGGCCAACGTCCTGACTTTC
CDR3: CASSIQTGGASGANVLTF

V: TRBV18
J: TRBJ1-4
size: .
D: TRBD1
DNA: TGTGCCAGCTCAGCCACAGGGGGCGTAATGGGAGAAAAACTGTTTTTT
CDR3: CASSATGGVMGEKLFF

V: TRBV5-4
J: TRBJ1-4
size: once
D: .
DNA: TGTGCCAGCAGCTCGAAGGGGGAATATAATGAAAAACTGTTTTTT
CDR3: CASSSKGEYNEKLFF

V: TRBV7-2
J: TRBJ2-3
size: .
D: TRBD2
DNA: TGTGCCAGCAGCCTCCCCAGGACTAGCGCCTATACGCAGTATTTT
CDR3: CASSLPRTSAYTQYF

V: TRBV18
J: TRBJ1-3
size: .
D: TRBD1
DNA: TGTGCCAGCTCCCGCGACAGGGCTCGCGGAAACACCATATATTTT
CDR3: CASSRDRARGNTIYF

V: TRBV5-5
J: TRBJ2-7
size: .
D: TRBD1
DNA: TGTGCCAGCAGCTTGGGGGCAGGGGGAACCTACGAGCAGTACTTC
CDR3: CASSLGAGGTYEQYF

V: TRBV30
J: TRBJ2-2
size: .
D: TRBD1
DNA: TGTGCCTGGAACAGGGGGAGCACCGGGGAGCTGTTTTTT
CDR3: CAWNRGSTGELFF

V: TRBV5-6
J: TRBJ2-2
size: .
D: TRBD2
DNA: TGTGCCAGCAGCCCCGGACTAGCGGGAGTATACACCGGGGAGCTGTTTTTT
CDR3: CASSPGLAGVYTGELFF

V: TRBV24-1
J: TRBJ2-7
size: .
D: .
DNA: TGTGCCACCAGTGATGCCGACAGGCGGAGGACCTACGAGCAGTACTTC
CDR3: CATSDADRRRTYEQYF

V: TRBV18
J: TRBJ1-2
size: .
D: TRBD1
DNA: TGTGCCAGCTCACCATCGGGGACAGGGGCTTTCTATGGCTACACCTTC
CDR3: CASSPSGTGAFYGYTF

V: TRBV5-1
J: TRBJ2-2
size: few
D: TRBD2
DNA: TGCGCCAGCAGCTTGGTAGCGGGAGTCACCGGGGAGCTGTTTTTT
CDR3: CASSLVAGVTGELFF

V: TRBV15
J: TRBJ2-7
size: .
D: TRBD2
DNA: TGTGCCACCAGCAGAGATACCGCCGGCGGGAGGTACGAGCAGTACTTC
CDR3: CATSRDTAGGRYEQYF

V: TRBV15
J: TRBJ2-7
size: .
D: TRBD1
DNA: TGTGCCACCAGCAGAGATTCCGGGACAGGGGCCTACGAGCAGTACTTC
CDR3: CATSRDSGTGAYEQYF

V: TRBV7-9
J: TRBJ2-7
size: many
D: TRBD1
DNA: TGTGCCAGCAGCTTAGGGGGGACAGATCGATCCGAGCAGTACTTC
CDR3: CASSLGGTDRSEQYF

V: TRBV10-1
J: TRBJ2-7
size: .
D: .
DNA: TGCGCCAGCAGTGACCTCCCCGGGTCCAACTACGAGCAGTACTTC
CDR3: CASSDLPGSNYEQYF

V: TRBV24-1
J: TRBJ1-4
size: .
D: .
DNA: TGTGCCACCAGTGATTTAAAGGGAGAACTGTTTTTT
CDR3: CATSDLKGELFF

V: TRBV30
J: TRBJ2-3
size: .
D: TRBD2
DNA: TGTGCCTGGAGTGGGGCGGGAGTGGAAAAAGGTATAGATACGCAGTATTTT
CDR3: CAWSGAGVEKGIDTQYF

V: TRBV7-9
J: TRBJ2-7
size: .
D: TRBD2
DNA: TGTGCCAGCAGACCTAGCGGAGACCTTCTCTACGAGCAGTACTTC
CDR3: CASRPSGDLLYEQYF

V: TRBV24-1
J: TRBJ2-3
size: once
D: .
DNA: TGTGCCACCAGTGAAGCTGGGCGCCATTCAGATACGCAGTATTTT
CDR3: CATSEAGRHSDTQYF

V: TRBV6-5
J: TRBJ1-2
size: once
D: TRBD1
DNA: TGTGCCAGCAGTAGACAGGGCTATTATGGCTACACCTTC
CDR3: CASSRQGYYGYTF

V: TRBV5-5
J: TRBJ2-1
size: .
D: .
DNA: TGTGCCAGCAGCTTAGCGGGTCTCTCCTACAATGAGCAGTTCTTC
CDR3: CASSLAGLSYNEQFF

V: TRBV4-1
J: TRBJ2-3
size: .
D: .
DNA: TGCGCCAGCAGCCAAGATCCGGGCACAGATACGCAGTATTTT
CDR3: CASSQDPGTDTQYF

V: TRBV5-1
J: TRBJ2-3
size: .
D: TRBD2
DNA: TGCGCCAGCAGCTTCGCTAGCGGGAGGGGCACAGATACGCAGTATTTT
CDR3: CASSFASGRGTDTQYF

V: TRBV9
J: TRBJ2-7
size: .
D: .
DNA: TGTGCCAGCAGCGCTGATCCCGGGGGACTTGGAAATGAAGAGCAGTACTTC
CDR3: CASSADPGGLGNEEQYF

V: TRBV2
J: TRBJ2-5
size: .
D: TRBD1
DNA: TGTGCCAGCAGTGACAGGGGGCAGGAGACCCAGTACTTC
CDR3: CASSDRGQETQYF

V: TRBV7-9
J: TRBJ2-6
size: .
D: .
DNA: TGTGCCAGCAGCCCGCCGGGTGGGGCCAACGTCCTGACTTTC
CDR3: CASSPPGGANVLTF

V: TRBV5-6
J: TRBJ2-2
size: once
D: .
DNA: TGTGCCAGCAGCCTACCCGGGACAAGGAACACCGGGGAGCTGTTTTTT
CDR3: CASSLPGTRNTGELFF

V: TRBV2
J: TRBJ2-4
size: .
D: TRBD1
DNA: TGTGCCAGCAGTGCCGGGACAGTTCAGTACTTC
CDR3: CASSAGTVQYF

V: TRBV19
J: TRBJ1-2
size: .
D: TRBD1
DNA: TGTGCCAGTAGAACAAGGACAGGGGGAGGCTATGGCTACACCTTC
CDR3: CASRTRTGGGYGYTF

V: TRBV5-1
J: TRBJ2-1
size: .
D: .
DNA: TGCGCCAGCAGTATACAGGGAAATGAGCAGTTCTTC
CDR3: CASSIQGNEQFF

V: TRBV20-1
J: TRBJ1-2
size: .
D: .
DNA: TGCAGTGCTACTTTCTCAGAAGGCTACACCTTC
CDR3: CSATFSEGYTF

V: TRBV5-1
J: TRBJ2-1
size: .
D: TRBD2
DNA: TGCGCCAGCAGCTTGGCGGCTAGCGGAACCTACAATGAGCAGTTCTTC
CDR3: CASSLAASGTYNEQFF

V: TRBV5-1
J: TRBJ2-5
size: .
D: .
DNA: TGCGCCAGCAGCTTGGGCGCAGCGGGAGAGACCCAGTACTTC
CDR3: CASSLGAAGETQYF

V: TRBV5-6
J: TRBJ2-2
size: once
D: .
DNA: TGTGCCAGCAGCTCAACGTTCAAGGAGGGGGCGGGCGACACCGGGGAGCTGTTTTTT
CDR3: CASSSTFKEGAGDTGELFF

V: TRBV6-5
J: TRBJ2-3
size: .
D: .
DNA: TGTGCCAGTAAAAGGGGTGATACGCAGTATTTT
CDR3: CASKRGDTQYF

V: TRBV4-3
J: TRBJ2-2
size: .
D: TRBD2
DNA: TGCGCCAGCAGCCAAGCGGTAGCGGGAAAAACTACCGGGGAGCTGTTTTTT
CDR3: CASSQAVAGKTTGELFF

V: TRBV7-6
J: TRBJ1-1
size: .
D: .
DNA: TGTGCCAGCAGCTCGGGTCCGAACACTGAAGCTTTCTTT
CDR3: CASSSGPNTEAFF

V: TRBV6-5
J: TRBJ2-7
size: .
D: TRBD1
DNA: TGTGCCAGCAGTTATCTCCAGGGGGTCAGGTCCTACGAGCAGTACTTC
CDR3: CASSYLQGVRSYEQYF

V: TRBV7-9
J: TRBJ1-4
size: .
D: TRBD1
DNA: TGTGCCAGCAGCCGACAGGGGGCTGATGAAAAACTGTTTTTT
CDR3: CASSRQGADEKLFF

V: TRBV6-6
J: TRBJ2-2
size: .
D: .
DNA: TGTGCCAGCAGCTTCATTGACAGTCTGAACACCGGGGAGCTGTTTTTT
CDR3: CASSFIDSLNTGELFF

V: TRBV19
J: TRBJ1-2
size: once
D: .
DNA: TGTGCCAGCTCCCCTACCGCCTATGGCTACACCTTC
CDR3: CASSPTAYGYTF